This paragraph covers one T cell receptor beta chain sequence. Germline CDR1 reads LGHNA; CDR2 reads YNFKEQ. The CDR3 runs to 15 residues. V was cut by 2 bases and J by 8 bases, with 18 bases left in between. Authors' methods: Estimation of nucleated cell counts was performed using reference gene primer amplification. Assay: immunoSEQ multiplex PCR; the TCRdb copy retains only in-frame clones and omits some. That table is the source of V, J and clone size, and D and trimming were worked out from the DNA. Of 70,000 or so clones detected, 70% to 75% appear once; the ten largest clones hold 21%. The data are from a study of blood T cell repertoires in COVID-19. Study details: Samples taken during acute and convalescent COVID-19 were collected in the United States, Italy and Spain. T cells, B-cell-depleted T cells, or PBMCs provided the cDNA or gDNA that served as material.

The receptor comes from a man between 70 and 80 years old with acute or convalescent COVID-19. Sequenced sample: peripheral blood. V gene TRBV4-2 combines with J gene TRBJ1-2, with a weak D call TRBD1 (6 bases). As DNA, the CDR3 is TGTGCCAGCAGCCAAACCATACAGGGTCCTGGAGGCTACACCTTC. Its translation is CASSQTIQGPGGYTF.